Sequencing of this T cell receptor beta chain was carried out in a study of T cell responses to AZD1222 COVID-19 vaccine. Study context: Second-dose recipients at about 4 or about 12 weeks were treated as one pooled group.

The ends were cut back, 4 bases at V and 3 bases at J, with 16 bases in the middle. This CDR3 region has 16 residues. Germline CDR1 SGHRS, CDR2 YFSETQ. Study findings and constraints: The peak T cell response came first, and repertoires were sampled only after it. Spike as a whole was targeted by vaccine-associated CD4 TCRs, dominant at 160-218 and 743-854. The sample set comprised mostly white British donors with more females, and clonal diversity was possibly underestimated.

Profiled with immunoSEQ multiplex PCR; TCRdb holds only in-frame clones, not every one. Here the sample spans roughly 100,000 clones, about 89% being singletons. Note on this clone: Its antigen is not identified.

The starting material was peripheral blood, obtained on day 0 of AZD1222 vaccination. The gene calls are TRBV5-1 and TRBJ1-4; weak D call: TRBD1 (5 bases). This clonotype was sampled from an adult in good health. The CDR3 region is CASSVGQPRPNEKLFF. CDR3 nucleotides: TGCGCCAGCAGCGTCGGACAACCGAGACCTAATGAAAAACTGTTTTTT.